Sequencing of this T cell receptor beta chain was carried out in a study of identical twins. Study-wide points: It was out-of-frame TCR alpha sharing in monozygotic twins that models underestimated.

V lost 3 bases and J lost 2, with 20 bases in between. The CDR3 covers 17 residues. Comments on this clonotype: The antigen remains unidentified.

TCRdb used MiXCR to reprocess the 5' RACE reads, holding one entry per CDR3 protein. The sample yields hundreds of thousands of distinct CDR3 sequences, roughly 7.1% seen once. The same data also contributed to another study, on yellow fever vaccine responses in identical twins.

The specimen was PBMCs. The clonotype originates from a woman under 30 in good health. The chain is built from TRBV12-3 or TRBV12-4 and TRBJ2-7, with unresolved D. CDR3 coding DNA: TGTGCCAGCAGTTTTGCCCGCCGTCATGCCGGGCCCTACGAGCAGTACGTC. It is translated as CASSFARRHAGPYEQYV.